This entry lists 5 T cell receptor beta chains sequenced from one sample in a study of OX40 agonist ivuxolimab in advanced cancers. Sequenced by immunoSEQ multiplex PCR; TCRdb stores in-frame clones only, minus some. Of 55,000 to 75,000 clones in the sample, 65% to 85% are singletons; the top ten hold 8.2%. This sample comprised CD4+ or CD8+ T cells sorted from blood, obtained in a trial of the OX40 agonist ivuxolimab. The receptors were gathered from an adult with an advanced solid tumor such as melanoma, head and neck, liver or kidney cancer.

The chain carries TRBV7-6 and TRBJ2-3; perhaps TRBD2 as D (5 bases). V lost 6 bases to trimming and J lost 6 bases, with 19 bases between them. Germline V lookup: CDR1 SGHVS, CDR2 FNYEAQ. CDR3 length: 15 amino acids. CDR3 bases: TGTGCCAGCAGTCGAGGACTCTTTACCGGGGATACGCAGTATTTT. The encoded protein is CASSRGLFTGDTQYF.

This chain connects TRBV5-1 to TRBJ2-3; the D gene could be TRBD1 or TRBD2 (6 bases each). Trimming removed 3 bases from V and 6 bases from J, with 11 bases in between. CDR3 length: 13 amino acids. Germline V gives CDR1 SGHRS, CDR2 YFSETQ. In DNA form, the CDR3 reads TGCGCCAGCAGCTGGCTAGGGGGGGATACGCAGTATTTT. This sequence encodes CASSWLGGDTQYF.

V gene TRBV7-8 combines with J gene TRBJ2-3, with D hard to call. This CDR3 comprises 13 residues. V lost 5 bases and J lost 6, with 12 bases in between. CDR1 is SGHVS, CDR2 FQNEAQ, per germline. CDR3 bases: TGTGCCAGCAGCGGAACTCGGTCCGATACGCAGTATTTT. Its protein is CASSGTRSDTQYF.

The rearrangement uses TRBV9 and TRBJ2-5; possibly TRBD2 for D (6 bases). From germline, CDR1 is SGDLS and CDR2 YYNGEE. The V end lost 0 bases, the J end lost 3 bases, and 21 bases lay between the germline ends. The CDR3 consists of 18 residues. The DNA of the CDR3 is TGTGCCAGCAGCGTAGTACCCCTCCGGGGAGCGGGCGAAGAGACCCAGTACTTC. Translating it yields CASSVVPLRGAGEETQYF.

The chain links TRBV7-9 to TRBJ2-2; 11 nucleotides align to TRBD2. V shed 5 bases, J shed 6 bases, and the junction held 8 bases outside the gene matches. CDR1 is SEHNR and CDR2 is FQNEAQ in the germline V gene (reference sequence). There are 16 residues in the CDR3. CDR3: CASSPPSGRSAGELFF. As DNA, the CDR3 is TGTGCCAGCAGCCCCCCTAGCGGGAGGTCGGCCGGGGAGCTGTTTTTT.